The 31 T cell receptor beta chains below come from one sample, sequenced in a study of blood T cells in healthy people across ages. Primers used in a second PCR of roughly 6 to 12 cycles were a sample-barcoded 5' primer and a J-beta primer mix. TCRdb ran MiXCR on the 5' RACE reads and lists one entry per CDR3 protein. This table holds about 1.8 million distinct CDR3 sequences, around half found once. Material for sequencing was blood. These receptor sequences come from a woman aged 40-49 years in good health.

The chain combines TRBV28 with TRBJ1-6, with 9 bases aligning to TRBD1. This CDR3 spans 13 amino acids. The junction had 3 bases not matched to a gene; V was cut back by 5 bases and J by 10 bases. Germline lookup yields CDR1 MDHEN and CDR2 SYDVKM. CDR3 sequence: CASSRTGESPLHF. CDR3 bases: TGTGCCAGCAGTAGGACAGGGGAATCACCCCTCCACTTT.

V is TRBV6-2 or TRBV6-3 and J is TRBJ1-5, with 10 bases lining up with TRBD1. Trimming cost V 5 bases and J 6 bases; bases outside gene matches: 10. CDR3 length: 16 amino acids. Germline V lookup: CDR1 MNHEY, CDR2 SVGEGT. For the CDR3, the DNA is TGTGCCAGCAGTGATCCCCGGACAGGGGGAGGTCAGCCCCAGCATTTT. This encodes CASSDPRTGGGQPQHF.

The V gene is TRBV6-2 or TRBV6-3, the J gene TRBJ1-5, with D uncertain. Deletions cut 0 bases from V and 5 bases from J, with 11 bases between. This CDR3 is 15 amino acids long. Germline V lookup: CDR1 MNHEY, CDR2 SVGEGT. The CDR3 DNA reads TGTGCCAGCAGTTACTCGATTCAGAATTATCAGCCCCAGCATTTT. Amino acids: CASSYSIQNYQPQHF.

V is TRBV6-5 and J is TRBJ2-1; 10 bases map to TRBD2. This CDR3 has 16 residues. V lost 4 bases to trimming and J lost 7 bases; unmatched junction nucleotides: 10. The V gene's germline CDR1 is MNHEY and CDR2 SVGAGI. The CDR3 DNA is TGTGCCAGCAGTTCCCGGTCAGCGGGGGGGCGAAATGAGCAGTTCTTC. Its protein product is CASSSRSAGGRNEQFF.

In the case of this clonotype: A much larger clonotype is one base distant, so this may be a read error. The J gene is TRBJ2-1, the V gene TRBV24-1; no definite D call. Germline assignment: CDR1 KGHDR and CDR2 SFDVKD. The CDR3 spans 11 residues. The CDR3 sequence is CATGDYNEQFF. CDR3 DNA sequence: TGTGCCACCGGTGATTACAATGAGCAGTTCTTC.

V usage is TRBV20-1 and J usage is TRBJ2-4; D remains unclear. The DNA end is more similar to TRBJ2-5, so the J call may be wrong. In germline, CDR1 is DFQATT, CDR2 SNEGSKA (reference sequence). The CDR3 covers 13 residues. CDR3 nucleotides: TGCAGTGCTAGACTACAGCCCCAAGAGACCCAGTACTTC. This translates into CSARLQPQETQYF.

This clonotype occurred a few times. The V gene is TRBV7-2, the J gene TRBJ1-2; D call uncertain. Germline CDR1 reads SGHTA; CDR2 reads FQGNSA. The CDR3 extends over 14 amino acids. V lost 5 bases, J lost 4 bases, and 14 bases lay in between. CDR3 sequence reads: CASSPEALLYGYTF. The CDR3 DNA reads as TGTGCCAGCAGCCCCGAGGCCCTTCTCTATGGCTACACCTTC.

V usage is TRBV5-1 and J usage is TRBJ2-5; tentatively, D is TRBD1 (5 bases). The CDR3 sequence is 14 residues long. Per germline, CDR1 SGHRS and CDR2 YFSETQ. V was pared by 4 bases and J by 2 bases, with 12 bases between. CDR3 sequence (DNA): TGCGCCAGCAGCAACCAGGGTGGTCAAGAGACCCAGTACTTC. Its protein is CASSNQGGQETQYF. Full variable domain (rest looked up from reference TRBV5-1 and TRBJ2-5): KAGVTQTPRYLIKTRGQQVTLSCSPISGHRSVSWYQQTPGQGLQFLFEYFSETQRNKGNFPGRFSGRQFSNSRSEMNVSTLELGDSALYLCASSNQGGQETQYFGPGTRLLVL.

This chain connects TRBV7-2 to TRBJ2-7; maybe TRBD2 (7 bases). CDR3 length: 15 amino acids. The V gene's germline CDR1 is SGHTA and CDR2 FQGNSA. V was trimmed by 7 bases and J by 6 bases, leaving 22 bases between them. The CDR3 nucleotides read TGTGCCAGCAAGGGAGGGGCAGGGGTAGTGGGCGAGCAGTACTTC. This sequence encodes CASKGGAGVVGEQYF.

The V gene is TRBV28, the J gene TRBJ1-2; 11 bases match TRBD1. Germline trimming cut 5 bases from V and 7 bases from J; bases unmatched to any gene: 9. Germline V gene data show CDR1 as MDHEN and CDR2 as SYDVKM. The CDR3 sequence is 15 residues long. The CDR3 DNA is TGTGCCAGCAGTCCTAGGGACAGGGGGGAAGGTGGCTACACCTTC. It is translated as CASSPRDRGEGGYTF.

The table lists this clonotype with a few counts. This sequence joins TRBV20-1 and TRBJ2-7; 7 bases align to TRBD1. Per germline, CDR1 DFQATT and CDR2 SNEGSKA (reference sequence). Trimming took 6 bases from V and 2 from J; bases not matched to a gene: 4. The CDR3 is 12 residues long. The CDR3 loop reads CSATDRAYEQYF. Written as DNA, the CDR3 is TGCAGTGCCACCGACAGGGCCTACGAGCAGTACTTC.

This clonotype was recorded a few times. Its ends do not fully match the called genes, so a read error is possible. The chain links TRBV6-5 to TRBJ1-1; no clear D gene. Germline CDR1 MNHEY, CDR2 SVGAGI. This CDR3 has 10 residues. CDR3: CRAGNTEAFF. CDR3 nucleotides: TGCCGGGCGGGGAACACTGAAGCTTTCTTT.

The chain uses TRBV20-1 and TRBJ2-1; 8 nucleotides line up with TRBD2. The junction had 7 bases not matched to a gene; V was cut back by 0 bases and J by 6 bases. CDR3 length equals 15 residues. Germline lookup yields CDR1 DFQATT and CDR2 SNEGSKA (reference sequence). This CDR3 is CSARDYRLAGNEQFF. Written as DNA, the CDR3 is TGCAGTGCTAGAGATTACAGGCTAGCGGGCAATGAGCAGTTCTTC.

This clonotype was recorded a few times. The CDR3 bases are TGTGCCAGCTCCCCTCCCACAGGGAGAACTCCTGGGGCCAACGTCCTGACTTTC. This codes for CASSPPTGRTPGANVLTF. The chain is built from TRBV28 and TRBJ2-6; TRBD1 is a possible D gene (6 bases). The CDR3 is 18 residues long. Per the germline V gene, CDR1 is MDHEN and CDR2 is SYDVKM. Between the trimmed V and J ends, which lost 8 bases and 2 bases, there was a span of 22 bases.

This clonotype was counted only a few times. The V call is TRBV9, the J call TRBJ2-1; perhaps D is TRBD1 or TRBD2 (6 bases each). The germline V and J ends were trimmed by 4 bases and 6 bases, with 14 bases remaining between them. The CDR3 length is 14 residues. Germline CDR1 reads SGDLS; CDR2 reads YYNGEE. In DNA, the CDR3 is TGTGCCAGCAGCAAGTGGGGGGCCTCCAATGAGCAGTTCTTC. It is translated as CASSKWGASNEQFF.

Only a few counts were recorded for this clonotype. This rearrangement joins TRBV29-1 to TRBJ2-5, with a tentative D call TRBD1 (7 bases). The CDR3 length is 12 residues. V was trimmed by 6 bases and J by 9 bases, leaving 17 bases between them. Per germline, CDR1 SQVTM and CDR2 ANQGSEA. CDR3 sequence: CSVGTQGEAQYF. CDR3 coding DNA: TGCAGCGTAGGGACTCAGGGGGAGGCCCAGTACTTC.

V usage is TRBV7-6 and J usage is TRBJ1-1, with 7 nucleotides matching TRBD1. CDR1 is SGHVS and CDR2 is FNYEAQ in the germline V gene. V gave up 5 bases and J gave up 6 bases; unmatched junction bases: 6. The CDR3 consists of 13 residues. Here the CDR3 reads CASSRTQGAEAFF. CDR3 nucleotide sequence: TGTGCCAGCAGCCGAACTCAGGGGGCTGAAGCTTTCTTT.

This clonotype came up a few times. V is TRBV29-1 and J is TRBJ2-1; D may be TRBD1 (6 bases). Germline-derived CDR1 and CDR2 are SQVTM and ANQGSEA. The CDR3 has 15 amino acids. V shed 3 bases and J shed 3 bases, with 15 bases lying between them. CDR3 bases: TGCAGCGTTGAGGACAGTTCGGAGGTCTACAATGAGCAGTTCTTC. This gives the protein CSVEDSSEVYNEQFF.

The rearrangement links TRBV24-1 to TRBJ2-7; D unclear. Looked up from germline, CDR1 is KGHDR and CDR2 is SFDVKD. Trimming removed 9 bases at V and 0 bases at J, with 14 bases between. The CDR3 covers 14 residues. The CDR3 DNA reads TGTGCCACCTCTGACAAGGGTAACTCCTACGAGCAGTACTTC. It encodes CATSDKGNSYEQYF.

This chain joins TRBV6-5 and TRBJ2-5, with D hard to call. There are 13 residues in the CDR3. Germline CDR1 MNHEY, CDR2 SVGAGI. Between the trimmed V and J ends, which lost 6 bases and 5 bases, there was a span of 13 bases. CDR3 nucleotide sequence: TGTGCCAGCAGCCGTCCCGCGGTCGAGACCCAGTACTTC. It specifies CASSRPAVETQYF.

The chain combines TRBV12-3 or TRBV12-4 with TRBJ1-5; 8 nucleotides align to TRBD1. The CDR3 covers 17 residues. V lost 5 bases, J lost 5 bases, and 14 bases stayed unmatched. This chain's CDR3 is CASSQLTTDRGDQPQHF. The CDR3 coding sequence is TGTGCCAGCAGTCAACTAACGACCGACAGGGGCGATCAGCCCCAGCATTTT.

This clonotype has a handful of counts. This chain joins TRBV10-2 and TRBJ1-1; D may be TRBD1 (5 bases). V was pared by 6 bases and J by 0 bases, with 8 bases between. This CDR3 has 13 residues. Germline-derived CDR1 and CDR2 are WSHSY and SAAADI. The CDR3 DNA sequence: TGCGCCAGCAGGCAGGGCCTGAACACTGAAGCTTTCTTT. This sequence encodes CASRQGLNTEAFF.

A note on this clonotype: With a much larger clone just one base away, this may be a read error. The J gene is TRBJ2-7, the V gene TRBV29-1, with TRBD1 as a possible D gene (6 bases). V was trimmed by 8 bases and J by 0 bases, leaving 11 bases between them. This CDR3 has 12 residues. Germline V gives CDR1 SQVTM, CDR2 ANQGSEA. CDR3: CSLSDSSYEQYF. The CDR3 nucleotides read TGCAGCTTATCGGACAGCTCCTACGAGCAGTACTTC.

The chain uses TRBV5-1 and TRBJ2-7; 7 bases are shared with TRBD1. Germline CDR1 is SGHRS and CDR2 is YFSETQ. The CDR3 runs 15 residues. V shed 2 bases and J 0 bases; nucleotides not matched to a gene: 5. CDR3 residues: CASSFTGDSSYEQYF. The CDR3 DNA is TGCGCCAGCAGCTTTACAGGGGACAGCTCCTACGAGCAGTACTTC.

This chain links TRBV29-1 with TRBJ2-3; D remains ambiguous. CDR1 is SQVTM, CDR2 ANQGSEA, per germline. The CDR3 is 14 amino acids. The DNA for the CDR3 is TGCACGGTACGGTCTAGGCTAATCACAGATACGCAGTATTTT. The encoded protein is CTVRSRLITDTQYF.

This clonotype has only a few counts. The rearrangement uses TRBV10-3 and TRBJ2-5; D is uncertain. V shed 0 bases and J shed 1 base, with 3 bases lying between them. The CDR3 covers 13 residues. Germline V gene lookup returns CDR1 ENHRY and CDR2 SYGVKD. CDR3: CAISESTQETQYF. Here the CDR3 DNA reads TGTGCCATCAGTGAGTCGACCCAAGAGACCCAGTACTTC.

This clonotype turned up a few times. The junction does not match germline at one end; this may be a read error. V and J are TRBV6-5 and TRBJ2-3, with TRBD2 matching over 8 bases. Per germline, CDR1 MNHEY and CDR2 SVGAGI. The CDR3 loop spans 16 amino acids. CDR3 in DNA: TGTGCCAGCAGACGGTCGGGAGGGGTGAGCACGGATACGCAGTATTTT. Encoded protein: CASRRSGGVSTDTQYF.

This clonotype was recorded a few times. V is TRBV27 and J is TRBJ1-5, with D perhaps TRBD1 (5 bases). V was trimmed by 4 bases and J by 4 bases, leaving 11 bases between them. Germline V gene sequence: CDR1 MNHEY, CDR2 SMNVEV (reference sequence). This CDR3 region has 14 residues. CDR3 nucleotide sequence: TGTGCCAGCAGTTGGGGTCGGGGGAATCAGCCCCAGCATTTT. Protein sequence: CASSWGRGNQPQHF.

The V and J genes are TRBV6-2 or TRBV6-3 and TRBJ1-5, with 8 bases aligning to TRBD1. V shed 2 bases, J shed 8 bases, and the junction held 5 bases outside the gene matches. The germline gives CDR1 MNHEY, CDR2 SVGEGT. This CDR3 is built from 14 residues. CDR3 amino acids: CASSYLPDREPQHF. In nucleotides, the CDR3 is TGTGCCAGCAGTTACCTTCCGGACAGGGAGCCCCAGCATTTT.

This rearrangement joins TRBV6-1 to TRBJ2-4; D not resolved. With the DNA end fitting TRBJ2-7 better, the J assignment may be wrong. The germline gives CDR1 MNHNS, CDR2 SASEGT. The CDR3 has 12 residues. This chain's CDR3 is CASNLNSHEQYF. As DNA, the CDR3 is TGTGCCAGCAATTTAAATAGCCACGAGCAGTACTTC.

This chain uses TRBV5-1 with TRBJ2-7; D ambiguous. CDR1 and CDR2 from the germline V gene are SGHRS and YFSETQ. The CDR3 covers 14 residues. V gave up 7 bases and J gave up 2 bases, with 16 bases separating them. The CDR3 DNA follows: TGCGCCAGCGGAATCGACTTTCCCCCCTACGAGCAGTACTTC. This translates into CASGIDFPPYEQYF. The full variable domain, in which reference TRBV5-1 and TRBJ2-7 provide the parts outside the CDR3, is KAGVTQTPRYLIKTRGQQVTLSCSPISGHRSVSWYQQTPGQGLQFLFEYFSETQRNKGNFPGRFSGRQFSNSRSEMNVSTLELGDSALYLCASGIDFPPYEQYFGPGTRLTVT.